Listed below are T cell receptor beta chains from one sample, sequenced in a study of blood T cell repertoires in COVID-19. The protocol was immunoSEQ multiplex PCR, while the TCRdb copy is restricted to in-frame clones and leaves out a portion. In the table there are around 180,000 clones, roughly nine tenths of which are singletons. The sequencing input was peripheral blood. All receptors derive from a man in his 70s with active or convalescent COVID-19. The CDR3 runs from the conserved cysteine through the conserved F or W. A D gene is named only where the DNA matches it firmly. The listing skips clone size in some rows; elsewhere it reads once, few, many or a size class.

CASRPAGGSLYEQYF	TGCGCCAGCCGACCGGCGGGGGGGAGTCTCTACGAGCAGTACTTC	TRBV5-1	TRBJ2-7	NA	TRBD2	15
CASSQGRGSSSYEQYF	TGTGCCAGCTCACAGGGGAGGGGTTCGAGCTCCTACGAGCAGTACTTC	TRBV18	TRBJ2-7	NA	TRBD2	16
CATSGASGTGDSGELFF	TGTGCCACCAGTGGGGCCTCCGGGACAGGTGACAGCGGGGAGCTGTTTTTT	TRBV24-1	TRBJ2-2	NA	TRBD1	17
CASSSKGWQAGYLMNTEAFF	TGTGCCAGCAGCTCAAAAGGCTGGCAGGCGGGGTACCTGATGAACACTGAAGCTTTCTTT	TRBV7-8	TRBJ1-1	NA	NA	20
CASSQGTGFTQPQHF	TGTGCCAGCAGCCAAGGGACAGGGTTTACTCAGCCCCAGCATTTT	TRBV3-1/TRBV3-2	TRBJ1-5	NA	TRBD1	15
CASSFGGGRDTQYF	TGTGCCAGCAGCTTTGGCGGGGGCAGAGATACGCAGTATTTT	TRBV5-6	TRBJ2-3	NA	NA	14
CSVSGQGTDTQYF	TGCAGCGTTTCGGGACAGGGGACAGATACGCAGTATTTT	TRBV29-1	TRBJ2-3	NA	TRBD1	13
CASSQGGQGEVQPQHF	TGTGCCAGCAGTCAGGGGGGACAGGGGGAGGTTCAGCCCCAGCATTTT	TRBV28	TRBJ1-5	NA	TRBD1	16
CASSLGARETQYF	TGTGCCAGCAGCTTAGGAGCCCGGGAGACCCAGTACTTC	TRBV7-9	TRBJ2-5	NA	NA	13
CASSSGWASTQSTQYF	TGCGCCAGCAGCTCCGGATGGGCCTCAACACAATCGACCCAGTACTTC	TRBV5-1	TRBJ2-5	NA	NA	16
CASSEGEGIMRGYTF	TGTGCCAGCAGCGAGGGGGAAGGGATAATGAGAGGCTACACCTTC	TRBV3-1/TRBV3-2	TRBJ1-2	NA	NA	15
CASSLASSGNTIYF	TGTGCCAGCAGCTTAGCGAGCTCTGGAAACACCATATATTTT	TRBV13	TRBJ1-3	NA	NA	14
CASRIRDRLFF	TGTGCCAGCAGAATTCGGGACAGACTGTTTTTT	TRBV3-1/TRBV3-2	TRBJ1-4	NA	TRBD1	11
CASSRNGQGTEAFF	TGTGCCAGCAGCCGGAACGGACAGGGCACTGAAGCTTTCTTT	TRBV3-1/TRBV3-2	TRBJ1-1	NA	TRBD1	14
CASSYRDTPGNTIYF	TGTGCCAGTTCATACCGGGACACACCTGGAAACACCATATATTTT	TRBV9	TRBJ1-3	NA	NA	15
CSVPQGNTIYF	TGCAGCGTCCCACAGGGAAACACCATATATTTT	TRBV29-1	TRBJ1-3	NA	NA	11
CASSLATGGAGNYGYTF	TGTGCCAGCAGTTTAGCGACAGGGGGGGCTGGGAACTATGGCTACACCTTC	TRBV28	TRBJ1-2	NA	TRBD1	17
CSVADRDFTEAFF	TGCAGCGTTGCAGACCGGGACTTCACTGAAGCTTTCTTT	TRBV29-1	TRBJ1-1	NA	NA	13
CASSLVSGPEAFF	TGTGCCAGCAGCTTGGTGTCAGGGCCTGAAGCTTTCTTT	TRBV5-6	TRBJ1-1	NA	NA	13
CASSLTTGLQFF	TGTGCCAGCAGCCTAACGACAGGTCTACAGTTCTTC	TRBV7-2	TRBJ2-1	NA	NA	12
CASSLQGTTDTQYF	TGTGCCAGCAGTCTACAGGGCACCACAGATACGCAGTATTTT	TRBV6-5	TRBJ2-3	NA	NA	14
CASSHSGKQFF	TGTGCCAGCAGCCACTCGGGGAAGCAGTTCTTC	TRBV11-2	TRBJ2-1	NA	NA	11
CASTRDRWDSGANVLTF	TGTGCCAGTACCAGGGACAGGTGGGACTCTGGGGCCAACGTCCTGACTTTC	TRBV19	TRBJ2-6	once	TRBD1	17
CASSPGQVNNEQFF	TGTGCCAGTAGCCCGGGACAGGTCAACAATGAGCAGTTCTTC	TRBV19	TRBJ2-1	NA	TRBD1	14
CASSYKGTNQETQYF	TGTGCCAGCAGCTATAAAGGGACAAACCAAGAGACCCAGTACTTC	TRBV11-3	TRBJ2-5	NA	NA	15
CASSLGGTGRANVLTF	TGTGCCAGCAGCTTAGGGGGGACAGGGAGGGCCAACGTCCTGACTTTC	TRBV7-9	TRBJ2-6	NA	TRBD1	16
CASSQWARSASQPQHF	TGTGCCAGCAGCCAATGGGCCAGGTCGGCATCGCAGCCCCAGCATTTT	TRBV21-1	TRBJ1-5	NA	NA	16
CASRIQARGTIYF	TGTGCCAGCAGAATACAGGCCAGGGGCACCATATATTTT	TRBV2	TRBJ1-3	NA	NA	13
CASSRQGHNEKLFF	TGCGCCAGCTCACGACAGGGCCATAATGAAAAACTGTTTTTT	TRBV5-1	TRBJ1-4	NA	TRBD1	14
CASSSDRGIDGYTF	TGTGCCAGCAGCAGCGACAGGGGAATAGATGGCTACACCTTC	TRBV7-2	TRBJ1-2	NA	TRBD1	14
CASSGDSRNTIYF	TGTGCCAGCAGCGGGGACAGCAGAAACACCATATATTTT	TRBV7-2	TRBJ1-3	NA	TRBD1	13
CASSSRQGRVMGYTGELFF	TGTGCCAGCAGCTCGCGACAGGGCCGAGTCATGGGTTACACCGGGGAGCTGTTTTTT	TRBV7-9	TRBJ2-2	NA	TRBD1	19
CSAQQAEAFF	TGCAGTGCCCAACAGGCTGAAGCTTTCTTT	TRBV20-1	TRBJ1-1	NA	NA	10
CATRVSGANVLTF	TGTGCCACCCGAGTATCCGGGGCCAACGTCCTGACTTTC	TRBV27	TRBJ2-6	once	NA	13
CATSLGWGTVNEKLFF	TGTGCCACCAGCCTAGGATGGGGGACAGTTAATGAAAAACTGTTTTTT	TRBV24-1	TRBJ1-4	NA	TRBD1	16
CASKSGRSNYGYTF	TGTGCCAGCAAGTCAGGGAGGTCTAACTATGGCTACACCTTC	TRBV27	TRBJ1-2	NA	NA	14
CATRKGLLGEQYF	TGTGCCACCAGAAAGGGACTTCTGGGCGAGCAGTACTTC	TRBV6-6	TRBJ2-7	NA	NA	13
CASPGTSAEQFF	TGTGCCAGCCCTGGGACTAGCGCTGAGCAGTTCTTC	TRBV6-4	TRBJ2-1	NA	TRBD2	12
CASRRDRRENTEAFF	TGTGCCAGTAGACGGGACAGGAGGGAGAACACTGAAGCTTTCTTT	TRBV19	TRBJ1-1	NA	TRBD1	15
CAWSPAGRPSGNTIYF	TGTGCCTGGAGTCCTGCCGGCAGGCCGTCGGGAAACACCATATATTTT	TRBV30	TRBJ1-3	NA	NA	16
CASRLLGGRLFF	TGTGCCAGCAGGCTATTGGGAGGGAGACTGTTTTTT	TRBV27	TRBJ1-4	NA	NA	12
CASSIRLAGADNEQFF	TGTGCCAGTAGTATTCGGCTAGCGGGGGCCGACAATGAGCAGTTCTTC	TRBV19	TRBJ2-1	few	TRBD2	16
CASSLFMTGAYYGYTF	TGTGCCAGCAGTTTATTTATGACAGGGGCGTATTATGGCTACACCTTC	TRBV28	TRBJ1-2	NA	TRBD1	16
CASSPGQGKDSPLHF	TGTGCCAGCAGCCCTGGACAGGGGAAGGATTCACCCCTCCACTTT	TRBV9	TRBJ1-6	NA	TRBD1	15
CASSQEGHNLAELFF	TGCGCCAGCAGCCAAGAGGGGCATAATTTGGCCGAACTGTTTTTT	TRBV4-3	TRBJ1-4	NA	NA	15
CASSLSAGLVGELFF	TGTGCCAGCAGCTTATCGGCGGGGTTAGTAGGGGAGCTGTTTTTT	TRBV7-6	TRBJ2-2	NA	NA	15